A single sample is the source of the 30 T cell receptor beta chains below, sequenced in a study of T cell responses to AZD1222 COVID-19 vaccine. The repertoire was sequenced with immunoSEQ multiplex PCR; TCRdb's copy has only in-frame clones and lacks some. The sample includes 100,000 to 150,000 clones, about nine tenths seen only once; the top ten take less than 1.3%. This sample comprised peripheral blood, obtained 28 days after the second AZD1222 dose. These receptor sequences come from an adult who received the AZD1222 COVID-19 vaccine.

This rearrangement joins TRBV6-5 to TRBJ2-3; 11 bases are shared with TRBD1. The CDR3 spans 15 residues. CDR1 and CDR2 (germline): MNHEY, SVGAGI. V trimming: 6 bases; J trimming: 4 bases; junction bases outside the gene matches: 6. The CDR3 region has the DNA TGTGCCAGCAGCGGACAGGGGGCGCTCCCAGATACGCAGTATTTT. It specifies CASSGQGALPDTQYF.

This clone was detected only once. V gene TRBV29-1 combines with J gene TRBJ1-1, with D perhaps matching TRBD1 (6 bases). V shed 7 bases and J shed 1 base, with 19 bases lying between them. Germline V gene data show CDR1 as SQVTM and CDR2 as ANQGSEA. The length of the CDR3 is 15 residues. Here the CDR3 DNA reads TGCAGCGCCTTTGACAGGCTGGGACCGAACACTGAAGCTTTCTTT. The encoded protein is CSAFDRLGPNTEAFF.

The rearrangement links TRBV7-9 to TRBJ2-2; D unclear. V shed 1 base and J shed 3 bases, with 9 bases lying between them. Germline lookup yields CDR1 SEHNR and CDR2 FQNEAQ (reference sequence). CDR3 size: 15 residues. CDR3 amino acids: CASSLELAYTGELFF. CDR3 DNA sequence: TGTGCCAGCAGCTTAGAGTTAGCTTACACCGGGGAGCTGTTTTTT.

The chain carries TRBV6-5 and TRBJ1-6; 7 bases map to TRBD1. Trimming took 7 bases from V and 7 from J; bases not matched to a gene: 7. Germline V gives CDR1 MNHEY, CDR2 SVGAGI. The CDR3 runs 14 residues. DNA of the CDR3: TGTGCCAGCACCGAGGGGGCTGTCAATTCACCCCTCCACTTT. Protein sequence: CASTEGAVNSPLHF.

This sequence joins TRBV11-1 and TRBJ2-3, with D uncertain. This CDR3 spans 15 amino acids. Germline-derived CDR1 and CDR2 are SGHAT and FQDESV (reference sequence). Trimming cost V 0 bases and J 2 bases, with 9 bases left between them. The CDR3 reads CASSLAPWDTDTQYF. In nucleotides, the CDR3 is TGTGCCAGCAGCTTAGCGCCTTGGGACACAGATACGCAGTATTTT. Full variable domain (remainder filled in from reference TRBV11-1 and TRBJ2-3): EAEVAQSPRYKITEKSQAVAFWCDPISGHATLYWYRQILGQGPELLVQFQDESVVDDSQLPKDRFSAERLKGVDSTLKIQPAELGDSAMYLCASSLAPWDTDTQYFGPGTRLTVL.

This clone has just one count. This chain connects TRBV5-1 to TRBJ1-1, with TRBD1 as a possible D gene (5 bases). The CDR3 sequence is 12 residues long. CDR1 SGHRS and CDR2 YFSETQ come from the germline V gene. The V gene lost 7 bases and the J gene lost 2 bases, with 9 bases spanning the gap. Here the CDR3 DNA reads TGCGCCAGCCGGGACCCTAACACTGAAGCTTTCTTT. Its protein is CASRDPNTEAFF.

The chain joins TRBV5-6 to TRBJ1-3, with D perhaps TRBD1 (6 bases). The CDR3 extends over 16 amino acids. CDR1 is SGHDT, CDR2 YYEEEE, per germline. Trimming removed 5 bases at V and 0 bases at J, with 15 bases between. Written as DNA, the CDR3 is TGTGCCAGCAGGCCTGGGGGCAGAGGCTCTGGAAACACCATATATTTT. Protein: CASRPGGRGSGNTIYF. The complete variable domain, with remaining parts taken from reference TRBV5-6 and TRBJ1-3, reads DAGVTQSPTHLIKTRGQQVTLRCSPKSGHDTVSWYQQALGQGPQFIFQYYEEEERQRGNFPDRFSGHQFPNYSSELNVNALLLGDSALYLCASRPGGRGSGNTIYFGEGSWLTVV.

This chain connects TRBV5-4 to TRBJ2-7; 12 bases fit TRBD1. Germline V gives CDR1 SGHNT, CDR2 YYREEE (reference sequence). This CDR3 comprises 17 residues. With V trimmed by 3 bases and J by 4 bases, 11 bases remained unmatched. The CDR3 sequence: CASSSQWDRGRRYEQYF. The CDR3 nucleotides read TGTGCCAGCAGCTCTCAATGGGACAGGGGGCGGAGGTACGAGCAGTACTTC.

The rearrangement joins TRBV5-6 to TRBJ1-5, with 12 nucleotides matching TRBD1. This CDR3 contains 19 residues. The germline gives CDR1 SGHDT, CDR2 YYEEEE. The trim removed 0 bases at V and 1 base at J, leaving 8 bases unmatched. The CDR3 DNA reads TGTGCCAGCAGCTTGGCCGGGACAGGGGGCTGGATAAGCAATCAGCCCCAGCATTTT. It codes for CASSLAGTGGWISNQPQHF.

This chain links TRBV11-2 with TRBJ1-1, with D possibly being TRBD1 (6 bases). Germline values: CDR1 SGHAT, CDR2 FQNNGV. The CDR3 loop spans 13 amino acids. Deletions cut 4 bases from V and 1 base from J, with 7 bases between. The CDR3 sequence: CASSSTGNTEAFF. DNA of the CDR3: TGTGCCAGCAGCTCGACAGGGAACACTGAAGCTTTCTTT.

The chain has TRBV18 and TRBJ1-1, with TRBD1 matching 7 bases. V trimming: 1 base; J trimming: 5 bases; junction bases outside the gene matches: 4. In germline, CDR1 is KGHSH, CDR2 LQKENI. The CDR3 loop spans 14 amino acids. CDR3 nucleotides: TGTGCCAGCTCACCACGGACAGGTGAAACTGAAGCTTTCTTT. This translates into CASSPRTGETEAFF.

As DNA, the CDR3 is TGTGCCAGCAGCCACCTCAGCTCTGGAAACACCATATATTTT. Translating it yields CASSHLSSGNTIYF. The chain recombines TRBV3-1 (or the pseudogene TRBV3-2) with TRBJ1-3; D is uncertain. CDR1 and CDR2 from the germline V gene are LGHDT and YNNKEL (reference sequence). The V gene lost 3 bases and the J gene lost 0 bases, with 6 bases spanning the gap. This CDR3 has 14 residues.

The chain uses TRBV5-5 and TRBJ1-3; D not certain. The CDR3 has 14 residues. The germline V and J ends were trimmed by 4 bases and 4 bases, with 12 bases remaining between them. Germline-derived CDR1 and CDR2 are SGHKS and YYEKEE (reference sequence). The CDR3 DNA is TGTGCCAGCAGCGCTCCGGGTGGAGGAAACACCATATATTTT. It encodes CASSAPGGGNTIYF.

This clone was counted once. The chain employs TRBV5-1 and TRBJ2-5, with D unclear. The CDR3 is 13 residues long. The V gene's germline CDR1 is SGHRS and CDR2 YFSETQ. V lost 0 bases to trimming and J lost 3 bases, with 6 bases between them. The CDR3 loop is CASSLGAEETQYF. CDR3 in DNA: TGCGCCAGCAGCTTGGGCGCGGAAGAGACCCAGTACTTC.

The chain combines TRBV6-6 with TRBJ1-5, with D perhaps TRBD1 (6 bases). V was shortened by 4 bases and J by 5 bases, with 18 bases between the two germline ends. The CDR3 loop spans 16 amino acids. The germline V gene encodes CDR1 MNHNY and CDR2 SVGAGI (reference sequence). CDR3 region: CASSSIARDKDQPQHF. In nucleotides, the CDR3 is TGTGCCAGCAGTTCAATAGCCCGGGACAAAGATCAGCCCCAGCATTTT.

J is TRBJ2-3 and V is TRBV13; TRBD1 matches 7 bases. V shed 3 bases and J 3 bases; nucleotides not matched to a gene: 9. The germline CDR1 and CDR2 sequences are PRHDT and FYEKMQ (reference sequence). This CDR3 has 16 residues. The CDR3 coding sequence is TGTGCCAGCAGCTTGACCGGGACAGCGACGACAGATACGCAGTATTTT. Translating it yields CASSLTGTATTDTQYF.

The chain couples TRBV7-8 to TRBJ2-7; D is possibly TRBD1 (5 bases). Trimming cost V 0 bases and J 6 bases, with 12 bases left between them. Germline CDR1 reads SGHVS; CDR2 reads FQNEAQ. This CDR3 comprises 14 residues. The CDR3 DNA reads as TGTGCCAGCAGCTTAGCGGCAGGGCCAGGCGAGCAGTACTTC. This encodes CASSLAAGPGEQYF.

The chain employs TRBV19 and TRBJ2-7; 7 positions match TRBD1. Per the germline V gene, CDR1 is LNHDA and CDR2 is SQIVND (reference sequence). The V and J ends lost 1 base and 5 bases, in that order; junction bases with no gene match: 2. The CDR3 covers 13 residues. CDR3 in DNA: TGTGCCAGTAGTATAGTGACAGGGAACGAGCAGTACTTC. Its translation: CASSIVTGNEQYF.

This sequence joins TRBV13 and TRBJ2-7; 9 bases are shared with TRBD2. Germline assignment: CDR1 PRHDT and CDR2 FYEKMQ (reference sequence). The J segment lost 2 bases and the V segment lost 4 bases, leaving 3 bases of the junction unmatched. The CDR3 spans 14 residues. The CDR3 spells CASSWTSEPYEQYF. CDR3 DNA sequence: TGTGCCAGCAGCTGGACTAGCGAGCCCTACGAGCAGTACTTC.

DNA for the CDR3: TGTGCCAGCAGTTTATCGATTATTGGGACAAGGACCCAGTACTTC. Amino acid sequence: CASSLSIIGTRTQYF. The genes are TRBV27 and TRBJ2-5; a possible D gene is TRBD1 (6 bases). The CDR3 sequence is 15 residues long. Trimming removed 0 bases at V and 7 bases at J, with 15 bases between. From germline, CDR1 is MNHEY and CDR2 SMNVEV (reference sequence).

The rearrangement uses TRBV6-4 and TRBJ1-1; 8 nucleotides agree with TRBD1. Trimming took 6 bases from V and 8 from J; bases not matched to a gene: 8. The CDR3 covers 13 residues. Germline V gives CDR1 MRHNA, CDR2 SNTAGT. The CDR3 nucleotides are TGTGCCAGCAGAACCCGGCCAGGGGGCGAAGCTTTCTTT. This gives the protein CASRTRPGGEAFF.

V and J are TRBV5-4 and TRBJ1-3; 7 nucleotides match TRBD1. The CDR3 spans 14 residues. Unmatched junction bases numbered 1, after V lost 2 bases and J lost 2 bases. Germline CDR1 and CDR2: SGHNT and YYREEE (reference sequence). This CDR3 reads CASSFDRAGNTIYF. The DNA of the CDR3 is TGTGCCAGCAGCTTCGACAGGGCTGGAAACACCATATATTTT. Variable domain in full (rest from reference TRBV5-4 and TRBJ1-3): ETGVTQSPTHLIKTRGQQVTLRCSSQSGHNTVSWYQQALGQGPQFIFQYYREEENGRGNFPPRFSGLQFPNYSSELNVNALELDDSALYLCASSFDRAGNTIYFGEGSWLTVV.

In its sample, this clone was seen a few times. The V gene is TRBV6-5, the J gene TRBJ1-2, with TRBD1 matching over 7 bases. The CDR3 sequence is 15 residues long. V shed 6 bases, J shed 4 bases, and the junction held 11 bases outside the gene matches. Per germline, CDR1 MNHEY and CDR2 SVGAGI. The CDR3 nucleotides read TGTGCCAGCAGGTCAGACAGGGAGGAATCCTATGGCTACACCTTC. This codes for CASRSDREESYGYTF.

The chain employs TRBV28 and TRBJ1-5; tentative D call: TRBD1 (6 bases). Deletions cut 5 bases from V and 0 bases from J, with 14 bases between. The CDR3 runs 16 residues. Germline V gene lookup returns CDR1 MDHEN and CDR2 SYDVKM. CDR3 region: CASSLQGGSSNQPQHF. The CDR3 region has the DNA TGTGCCAGCAGTCTACAGGGCGGTAGTAGCAATCAGCCCCAGCATTTT.

The chain couples TRBV4-2 to TRBJ2-7; 8 bases are shared with TRBD1. The CDR3 spans 17 residues. V was pared by 0 bases and J by 3 bases, with 10 bases of the junction left unmatched. CDR1 is LGHNA and CDR2 is YNFKEQ in the germline V gene. CDR3 nucleotide sequence: TGTGCCAGCAGCCAAGAAGTGGGGAGGACAGGGATCTACGAGCAGTACTTC. Translation gives CASSQEVGRTGIYEQYF.

The genes are TRBV10-3 and TRBJ1-2; D is perhaps TRBD1 (6 bases). The CDR3 has 14 amino acids. Germline CDR1 ENHRY, CDR2 SYGVKD. Trimming cost V 0 bases and J 4 bases, with 9 bases left between them. The CDR3 DNA reads TGTGCCATCAGTGAGTCACCGGGGGCCTATGGCTACACCTTC. This sequence encodes CAISESPGAYGYTF.

The chain uses TRBV20-1 and TRBJ1-3, with no clear D. Trimming removed 3 bases at V and 3 bases at J, with 18 bases between. This CDR3 is 16 amino acids long. CDR1 and CDR2 (germline): DFQATT, SNEGSKA (reference sequence). CDR3 coding DNA: TGCAGTGCTAGTCGGCCGACAAGGGAGGATGGAAACACCATATATTTT. This sequence encodes CSASRPTREDGNTIYF.

The CDR3 bases are TGTGCCACGTGGACAGGGGTTGGCTATGGCTACACCTTC. This sequence encodes CATWTGVGYGYTF. V gene TRBV6-5 combines with J gene TRBJ1-2; 9 bases map to TRBD1. Germline V gene data show CDR1 as MNHEY and CDR2 as SVGAGI. Trimming at V came to 10 bases and at J to 4 bases, leaving 7 bases not matched to a gene. CDR3 length: 13 amino acids.

V and J are TRBV6-5 and TRBJ2-7; 11 bases line up with TRBD1. CDR1 MNHEY and CDR2 SVGAGI come from the germline V gene. The length of the CDR3 is 15 residues. V dropped 2 bases and J dropped 5; count of bases not matched to a gene: 5. The DNA for the CDR3 is TGTGCCAGCAGTTACGAGGACAGGGGGCCCCACGAGCAGTACTTC. It is translated as CASSYEDRGPHEQYF.

V gene TRBV19 combines with J gene TRBJ1-5; D is undetermined. CDR3 length equals 13 residues. Trimming removed 7 bases at V and 3 bases at J, with 10 bases between. Per germline, CDR1 LNHDA and CDR2 SQIVND (reference sequence). CDR3 in DNA: TGTGCCAGTACCTTAAAAAACAATCAGCCCCAGCATTTT. Its translation is CASTLKNNQPQHF.